This T cell receptor (beta chain) was observed in a study of T cell responses to AZD1222 COVID-19 vaccine. Study-wide results and caveats: Per reports, nearly half of all spike-specific TCRs target regions that are unmutated in variants. Of the AZD1222 recipients, only six were seropositive at baseline.

TCRdb's table, derived via immunoSEQ multiplex PCR, lists solely in-frame clones and lacks some. The data contain around 120,000 clones, 92% of them singletons. This CDR3 has 15 amino acids. Germline CDR1 and CDR2: ENHRY and SYGVKD. The V and J ends lost 2 bases and 1 base respectively, with 11 bases between them. A word on this clone: The antigen is unknown.

The TCR sequence derives from an adult in good health. The chain recombines TRBV10-3 with TRBJ1-1; D possibly corresponds to TRBD1 (5 bases). The sequencing here drew on peripheral blood, taken on day 0 of AZD1222 vaccination. The CDR3 DNA sequence: TGTGCCATCAGTGAGCCCGGGACTGGGAACACTGAAGCTTTCTTT. Encoded protein: CAISEPGTGNTEAFF.